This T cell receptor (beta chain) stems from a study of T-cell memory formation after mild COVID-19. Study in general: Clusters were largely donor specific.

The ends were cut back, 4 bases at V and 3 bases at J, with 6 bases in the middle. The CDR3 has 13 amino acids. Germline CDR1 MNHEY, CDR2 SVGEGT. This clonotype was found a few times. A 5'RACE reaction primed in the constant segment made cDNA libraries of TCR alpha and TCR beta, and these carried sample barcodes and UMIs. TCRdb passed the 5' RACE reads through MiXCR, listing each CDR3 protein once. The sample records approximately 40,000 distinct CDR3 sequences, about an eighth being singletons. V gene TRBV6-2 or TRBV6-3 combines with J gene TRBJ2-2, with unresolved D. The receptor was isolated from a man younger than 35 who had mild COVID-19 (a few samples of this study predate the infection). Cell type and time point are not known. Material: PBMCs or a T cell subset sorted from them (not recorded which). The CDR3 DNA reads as TGTGCCAGCAGTTTCACAGACACCGGGGAGCTGTTTTTT. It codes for CASSFTDTGELFF.